This is a list of T cell receptor beta chains from one sample in a study of blood T cell repertoires in COVID-19. Clones were sequenced by immunoSEQ multiplex PCR, and TCRdb holds only the in-frame ones, with some missing. The sample has roughly 20,000 clones, 77% seen once. Sequenced input: peripheral blood. These receptors were taken from a man aged 65-85 years with COVID-19, enrolled during active disease. CDR3s include the opening cysteine and the closing phenylalanine or tryptophan. The D gene is left open where the match is weak. The listing skips clone size in some rows; elsewhere it reads once, few, many or a size class.

TRBV11-2	.	TRBD1	15	TRBJ1-6	CASSPQGQGNSPLHF	TGTGCCAGCAGCCCACAAGGACAGGGCAATTCACCCCTCCACTTT
TRBV29-1	.	.	11	TRBJ1-2	CSVYSSYGYTF	TGCAGCGTTTATTCTTCCTATGGCTACACCTTC
TRBV14	.	.	14	TRBJ1-2	CASSQAGTSMGYTF	TGTGCCAGCAGCCAAGCCGGGACTTCTATGGGCTACACCTTC
TRBV11-2	.	.	13	TRBJ2-5	CASSLQGQETQYF	TGTGCCAGCAGCCTACAGGGCCAAGAGACCCAGTACTTC
TRBV15	.	.	15	TRBJ1-2	CATSRDPRRDYGYTF	TGTGCCACCAGCAGAGACCCGCGACGGGACTATGGCTACACCTTC
TRBV6-5	.	.	15	TRBJ1-6	CASKQDYSYNSPLHF	TGTGCCAGTAAACAGGACTACTCCTATAATTCACCCCTCCACTTT
TRBV12-3/TRBV12-4	few	.	11	TRBJ2-3	CASSKDYLQYF	TGTGCCAGCAGCAAAGACTACCTGCAGTATTTT
TRBV19	.	.	13	TRBJ1-1	CASSITGRTEAFF	TGTGCCAGTAGTATCACAGGGCGGACTGAAGCTTTCTTT
TRBV30	once	TRBD1	15	TRBJ1-6	CAWDSWTGGSAPLHF	TGTGCCTGGGATAGCTGGACAGGGGGCTCTGCCCCCCTCCACTTT
TRBV6-5	.	.	12	TRBJ2-7	CASSAGRYEQYF	TGTGCCAGCAGCGCTGGGCGCTACGAGCAGTACTTC
TRBV7-6	.	.	17	TRBJ2-7	CASSLRVRGSGSHEQYF	TGTGCCAGCAGCTTACGGGTTAGAGGCAGTGGGTCCCACGAGCAGTACTTC
TRBV9	.	.	14	TRBJ2-3	CASSVGGLPDTQYF	TGTGCCAGCAGCGTTGGGGGCCTACCGGATACGCAGTATTTT
TRBV5-1	.	.	14	TRBJ2-7	CASSLWQDTYEQYF	TGCGCCAGCAGCTTGTGGCAGGATACCTACGAGCAGTACTTC
TRBV7-9	.	.	14	TRBJ2-2	CASSLGADTGELFF	TGTGCCAGCAGCTTAGGGGCAGACACCGGGGAGCTGTTTTTT
TRBV6-5	.	TRBD1	16	TRBJ2-7	CASSYSSRGTAYEQYF	TGTGCCAGCAGTTACTCATCTCGAGGGACAGCGTACGAGCAGTACTTC
TRBV6-6	once	TRBD2	12	TRBJ2-1	CASSRLAGEQFF	TGTGCCAGCAGCCGACTAGCTGGTGAGCAGTTCTTC
TRBV25-1	once	.	15	TRBJ1-5	CASSEYWGSNQPQHF	TGTGCCAGCAGTGAATATTGGGGCAGCAATCAGCCCCAGCATTTT
TRBV9	.	TRBD1	16	TRBJ2-1	CASSVVGQGASNEQFF	TGTGCCAGCAGCGTAGTGGGACAGGGGGCGTCCAATGAGCAGTTCTTC
TRBV9	.	TRBD1	16	TRBJ2-7	CASSTQQGARSYEQYF	TGTGCCAGCAGCACGCAACAGGGGGCCCGTTCCTACGAGCAGTACTTC
TRBV19	.	TRBD2	19	TRBJ2-1	CASSILAGGRFSSYNEQFF	TGTGCCAGTAGTATACTAGCGGGGGGCCGCTTCAGCTCCTACAATGAGCAGTTCTTC
TRBV4-3	.	.	15	TRBJ2-7	CASSQEEGATYEQYF	TGCGCCAGCAGCCAAGAGGAGGGGGCTACCTACGAGCAGTACTTC
TRBV12-3/TRBV12-4	few	TRBD1	13	TRBJ1-6	CASRRQGFSPLHF	TGTGCCAGCAGGAGACAGGGCTTTTCACCCCTCCACTTT
TRBV6-6	few	TRBD1	15	TRBJ2-7	CASSYSGTGTYEQYF	TGTGCCAGCAGTTACTCTGGGACAGGGACCTACGAGCAGTACTTC
TRBV19	.	TRBD2	22	TRBJ2-1	CASSIRGGGHGSSSGTYNEQFF	TGTGCCAGTAGTATAAGAGGGGGGGGACACGGATCTTCTAGCGGGACTTACAATGAGCAGTTCTTC
TRBV5-4	.	.	14	TRBJ2-7	CASSQSGSAYEQYF	TGTGCCAGCAGCCAAAGCGGGTCCGCCTACGAGCAGTACTTC
TRBV2	.	.	15	TRBJ1-4	CASIVQGYTNEKLFF	TGTGCCAGCATTGTCCAGGGTTACACTAATGAAAAACTGTTTTTT
TRBV28	.	.	11	TRBJ1-1	CASSQNTEAFF	TGTGCCAGCAGCCAAAACACTGAAGCTTTCTTT
TRBV15	.	.	15	TRBJ2-1	CATSRDVQAGNEQFF	TGTGCCACCAGCAGAGATGTACAGGCCGGCAATGAGCAGTTCTTC
TRBV7-2	once	.	14	TRBJ1-4	CASSQQGLGEKLFF	TGTGCCAGCAGCCAGCAGGGATTGGGGGAAAAACTGTTTTTT
TRBV6-2/TRBV6-3	.	.	12	TRBJ2-4	CASSPSWGPPNF	TGTGCCAGCAGCCCGAGCTGGGGCCCACCGAACTTC
TRBV27	.	TRBD1	14	TRBJ1-3	CASRQGANGNTIYF	TGTGCCAGCAGACAGGGGGCGAATGGAAACACCATATATTTT
TRBV7-8	.	.	15	TRBJ1-1	CASSLYGRENTEAFF	TGTGCCAGCAGCTTATATGGGCGGGAGAACACTGAAGCTTTCTTT
TRBV4-1	.	.	15	TRBJ1-2	CASSQVRSGGHGYTF	TGCGCCAGCAGCCAAGTTAGAAGCGGGGGCCATGGCTACACCTTC
TRBV24-1	.	TRBD1	14	TRBJ2-1	CATSVGQGNDEQFF	TGTGCCACCAGTGTTGGACAGGGAAACGATGAGCAGTTCTTC
TRBV27	.	.	14	TRBJ1-2	CASSSLTGGYGYTF	TGTGCCAGCAGTAGTTTGACGGGGGGCTATGGCTACACCTTC
TRBV6-6	few	.	15	TRBJ2-7	CASSYGAVGPYEQYF	TGTGCCAGCAGTTACGGCGCGGTCGGCCCCTACGAGCAGTACTTC
TRBV27	few	.	13	TRBJ1-6	CASSSSRGSPLHF	TGTGCCAGCAGTTCATCCAGAGGGTCACCCCTCCACTTT
TRBV30	.	.	13	TRBJ1-5	CAWSKGGREPQHF	TGTGCCTGGAGTAAAGGGGGTCGGGAGCCCCAGCATTTT
TRBV19	medium-sized	TRBD1	13	TRBJ2-7	CASSPGQDYEQYF	TGTGCCAGTAGTCCCGGACAGGACTACGAGCAGTACTTC
TRBV19	.	TRBD1	15	TRBJ1-4	CASSVRQGRTEKLFF	TGTGCCAGTAGTGTAAGACAGGGACGCACTGAAAAACTGTTTTTT
TRBV28	.	TRBD1	17	TRBJ1-6	CASSLSLGDRDNSPLHF	TGTGCCAGCAGTTTATCATTAGGGGACAGGGATAATTCACCCCTCCACTTT
TRBV7-9	.	.	14	TRBJ1-1	CASSLFAGNTEAFF	TGTGCCAGCAGCTTATTTGCGGGGAACACTGAAGCTTTCTTT
TRBV5-4	once	TRBD2	14	TRBJ2-7	CASSTGLAGNEQYF	TGTGCCAGCAGCACTGGACTAGCGGGAAACGAGCAGTACTTC
TRBV2	medium-sized	TRBD1	13	TRBJ1-5	CASSGTGYQPQHF	TGTGCCAGCAGCGGGACAGGGTATCAGCCCCAGCATTTT
TRBV9	once	.	15	TRBJ2-5	CASSVEFSLSETQYF	TGTGCCAGCAGCGTAGAATTTAGTTTATCGGAGACCCAGTACTTC
TRBV14	.	.	14	TRBJ1-5	CASSQAAVNQPQHF	TGTGCCAGCAGCCAGGCGGCGGTTAATCAGCCCCAGCATTTT
TRBV19	medium-sized	.	13	TRBJ2-7	CASSIVSGYEQYF	TGTGCCAGTAGTATAGTAAGCGGGTACGAGCAGTACTTC
TRBV25-1	.	.	10	TRBJ1-2	CATRSGGYTF	TGTGCCACCAGATCGGGAGGCTACACCTTC
TRBV6-5	.	TRBD2	13	TRBJ2-7	CAKGLAGSYEQYF	TGTGCCAAGGGACTAGCGGGATCCTACGAGCAGTACTTC
TRBV6-5	.	TRBD1	12	TRBJ2-7	CASTRTGVEQYF	TGTGCCAGCACGAGGACAGGGGTCGAGCAGTACTTC
TRBV10-3	.	.	13	TRBJ2-1	CAISDGARNEQFF	TGTGCCATCAGTGACGGCGCGAGGAATGAGCAGTTCTTC
TRBV5-1	.	TRBD1	16	TRBJ2-7	CASSSPTGTGTYEQYF	TGCGCCAGCAGCTCACCGACCGGGACAGGGACCTACGAGCAGTACTTC
TRBV15	.	TRBD1	15	TRBJ2-7	CATSGPGTAGYEQYF	TGTGCCACCAGCGGGCCCGGGACAGCAGGCTACGAGCAGTACTTC
TRBV3-1/TRBV3-2	.	.	14	TRBJ2-5	CASSLQGNKETQYF	TGTGCCAGCAGCCTTCAGGGAAATAAAGAGACCCAGTACTTC
TRBV13	once	.	15	TRBJ2-3	CASSHNRVRADTQYF	TGTGCCAGCAGCCATAACAGGGTTCGTGCAGATACGCAGTATTTT
TRBV11-3	.	TRBD2	16	TRBJ2-2	CASSKGSGRGTGELFF	TGTGCCAGCAGCAAAGGGAGCGGGAGGGGCACCGGGGAGCTGTTTTTT
TRBV23-1	.	.	13	TRBJ2-7	CASSLGKSYEQYF	TGCGCCAGCAGTCTCGGGAAATCCTACGAGCAGTACTTC
TRBV3-1/TRBV3-2	.	.	14	TRBJ1-4	CASSQRADNEKLFF	TGTGCCAGCAGCCAACGTGCGGATAATGAAAAACTGTTTTTT
TRBV10-3	.	.	15	TRBJ2-3	CAIMEGTDRTDTQYF	TGTGCCATCATGGAAGGGACTGATCGAACAGATACGCAGTATTTT
TRBV20-1	.	.	10	TRBJ1-2	CSAGLKGYTF	TGCAGTGCTGGCCTTAAGGGCTACACCTTC